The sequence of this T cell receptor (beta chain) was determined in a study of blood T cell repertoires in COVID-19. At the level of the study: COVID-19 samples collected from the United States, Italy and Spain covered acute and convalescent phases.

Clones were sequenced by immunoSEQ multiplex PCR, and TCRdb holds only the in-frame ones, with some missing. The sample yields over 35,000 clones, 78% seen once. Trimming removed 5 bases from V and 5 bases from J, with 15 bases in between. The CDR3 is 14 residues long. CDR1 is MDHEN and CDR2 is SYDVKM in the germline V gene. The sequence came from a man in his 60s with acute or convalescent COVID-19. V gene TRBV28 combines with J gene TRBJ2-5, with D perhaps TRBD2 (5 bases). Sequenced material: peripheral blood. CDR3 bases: TGTGCCAGCAGTAATCCCGGAGCGGAGGAGACCCAGTACTTC. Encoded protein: CASSNPGAEETQYF.